A selection of T cell receptor beta chains follows, all from one sample in a study of blood T cell repertoires in COVID-19. Clones were sequenced by immunoSEQ multiplex PCR, and TCRdb holds only the in-frame ones, with some missing. The sample shows 65,000 to 100,000 clones, about 90% of them seen only once. The sequenced sample was peripheral blood. These receptors came from a woman aged 80 or over with acute or convalescent COVID-19. CDR3s include the opening cysteine and the closing phenylalanine or tryptophan. Fields, in order: clone size, D gene, J gene, V gene, CDR3 DNA, CDR3 protein. A D gene is named only where the DNA matches it firmly. Only part of the rows carry a size: once, few, many, or a class if the clone is expanded.

>NA|TRBD2|TRBJ2-1|TRBV7-9
TGTGCCAGCAGCTCGTTGACTAGCGGGGCCCCCCCTGAGCAGTTCTTC
CASSSLTSGAPPEQFF
>NA|NA|TRBJ1-4|TRBV7-8
TGTGCCAGCAGCCCCAGGGGTGAAAAACTGTTTTTT
CASSPRGEKLFF
>NA|TRBD1|TRBJ1-1|TRBV5-4
TGTGCCAGCAGCCCCACAGGGGTTTGGGCTGAAGCTTTCTTT
CASSPTGVWAEAFF
>once|TRBD2|TRBJ2-5|TRBV9
TGTGCCAGCAGCGCGGGGACTAGCCGAATTGGGGAGACCCAGTACTTC
CASSAGTSRIGETQYF
>NA|NA|TRBJ1-1|TRBV18
TGTGCCAGCTCACGCTCAACAGGTGGGAACACTGAAGCTTTCTTT
CASSRSTGGNTEAFF
>NA|TRBD2|TRBJ2-1|TRBV19
TGTGCCAGTAGTGTAGCTAGCGGGGTGAATGAGCAGTTCTTC
CASSVASGVNEQFF
>NA|TRBD2|TRBJ2-1|TRBV5-1
TGCGCCAGCAGCTTGGCCCCGACTAGCGGGAGGCTTGAGCAGTTCTTC
CASSLAPTSGRLEQFF
>few|TRBD2|TRBJ2-3|TRBV4-3
TGCGCCAGCAGCCAAGGGCTAGCGGGGGGGCCCAGCACAGATACGCAGTATTTT
CASSQGLAGGPSTDTQYF
>NA|TRBD1|TRBJ1-1|TRBV5-1
TGCGCCAGCAGTAGACAGGGGACATTGAACACTGAAGCTTTCTTT
CASSRQGTLNTEAFF
>NA|TRBD1|TRBJ2-7|TRBV29-1
TGCAGCGTTCGACAGGGATCCTACGAGCAGTACTTC
CSVRQGSYEQYF
>NA|NA|TRBJ1-1|TRBV7-3
TGTGCCAGCAGCTTCGCACCTATCACTGAAGCTTTCTTT
CASSFAPITEAFF
>NA|TRBD1|TRBJ1-2|TRBV5-4
TGTGCCAGCAGTTCCGGGACAGGCGCCTCGAACTATGGCTACACCTTC
CASSSGTGASNYGYTF
>NA|TRBD2|TRBJ2-1|TRBV7-6
TGTGCCAGCAGCTCTAAGGCAGCGGGAGGCCCTTTGTACAATGAGCAGTTCTTC
CASSSKAAGGPLYNEQFF
>NA|TRBD1|TRBJ2-7|TRBV18
TGTGCCAGCTCACCGGGGACAGCCTCCTACGAGCAGTACTTC
CASSPGTASYEQYF
>NA|TRBD2|TRBJ2-7|TRBV7-2
TGTGCCAGCAGCGCCCTCCGGAGTAGCGGGGTACCCTACGAGCAGTACTTC
CASSALRSSGVPYEQYF
>NA|NA|TRBJ2-7|TRBV5-1
TGCGCCAGCAGCTTACTACCGAGCTCCTACGAGCAGTACTTC
CASSLLPSSYEQYF
>once|TRBD2|TRBJ2-3|TRBV2
TGTGCCAGCAGTAGTACCGGGACTAGCGGGAGGATAGATACGCAGTATTTT
CASSSTGTSGRIDTQYF
>NA|TRBD1|TRBJ2-4|TRBV6-5
TGTGCCAGCAGTTACTCTCAGGGGGCATCCAAAAACATTCAGTACTTC
CASSYSQGASKNIQYF
>NA|TRBD2|TRBJ2-3|TRBV5-1
TGCGCCAGCAGCTTGTATGTCGGACTAGCGGGAGGAGCGGATACGCAGTATTTT
CASSLYVGLAGGADTQYF
>NA|TRBD1|TRBJ1-1|TRBV7-9
TGTGCCAGCAGCTTCTTTCGCCAGGGGGGCAACACTGAAGCTTTCTTT
CASSFFRQGGNTEAFF
>NA|TRBD2|TRBJ2-1|TRBV6-4
TGTGCCAGCAGTGTGGGAGCTAGCGGGGGGGAAAAGTTCTTC
CASSVGASGGEKFF
>once|TRBD1|TRBJ2-6|TRBV5-4
TGTGCCAGCAGCTTCGGGACAGGGGGGGCCGGGGCCAACGTCCTGACTTTC
CASSFGTGGAGANVLTF
>NA|NA|TRBJ2-5|TRBV29-1
TGCAGCGTTGCGGACGGAGGCGCGAAAGAGACCCAGTACTTC
CSVADGGAKETQYF
>NA|NA|TRBJ2-2|TRBV10-3
TGTGCCATCAGGACAACGAACACCGGGGAGCTGTTTTTT
CAIRTTNTGELFF
>NA|NA|TRBJ1-4|TRBV19
TGTGCCAGTCGGGGGGGCGGGCCTGAAAAACTGTTTTTT
CASRGGGPEKLFF
>NA|TRBD1|TRBJ1-2|TRBV6-5
TGTGCCAGCGTTCTTCAACAGGGGGGAAGGGGCTACACCTTC
CASVLQQGGRGYTF
>NA|NA|TRBJ2-3|TRBV15
TGTGCCACCAGCCCAAAAGGAGCGTCTAGCACAGATACGCAGTATTTT
CATSPKGASSTDTQYF